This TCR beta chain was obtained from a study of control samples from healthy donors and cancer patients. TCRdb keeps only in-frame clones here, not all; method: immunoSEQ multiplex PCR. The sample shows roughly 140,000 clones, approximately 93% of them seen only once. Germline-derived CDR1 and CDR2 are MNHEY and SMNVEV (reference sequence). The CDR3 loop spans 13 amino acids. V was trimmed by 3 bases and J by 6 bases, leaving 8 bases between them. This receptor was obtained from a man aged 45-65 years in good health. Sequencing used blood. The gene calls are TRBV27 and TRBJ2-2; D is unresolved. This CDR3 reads CASSFGSAGELFF. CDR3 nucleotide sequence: TGTGCCAGCAGTTTCGGTTCGGCCGGGGAGCTGTTTTTT.